This note documents a single T cell receptor (beta chain) sequence. The data originate from a study of blood T cell repertoires in COVID-19. Overall study: Acute-phase and convalescent COVID-19 samples originated in the United States, Italy and Spain. PBMCs, B-cell-depleted T cells, or T cells were the source of the cDNA or gDNA that made up the material.

The authors' processing: Amplified reference gene primers provided the basis for estimating nucleated cell counts. Generated by immunoSEQ multiplex PCR, the TCRdb table keeps only in-frame clones and is missing some. The V and J calls and clone size were taken over from that table, and D and trimming were inferred from the DNA. The table lists about 150,000 clones, 75% to 90% of them singletons. Trimming took off 5 bases at V and 8 bases at J, with 7 bases between the two ends. Germline CDR1 is MDHEN and CDR2 is SYDVKM. The CDR3 loop spans 12 amino acids. This clonotype was sampled from a man aged 60-69 years with acute or convalescent COVID-19. The rearrangement uses TRBV28 and TRBJ1-6, with D uncertain. Sequencing used peripheral blood. CDR3 protein: CASSQQDSPLHF. CDR3 bases: TGTGCCAGCAGTCAACAAGATTCACCCCTCCACTTT.